This record concerns one T cell receptor (beta chain) sequence. The data belong to a study of control samples from healthy donors and cancer patients. TCRdb's table, derived via immunoSEQ multiplex PCR, lists solely in-frame clones and lacks some. The sample lists around 95,000 clones; roughly 87% were seen once. V lost 5 bases, J lost 7 bases, and 8 bases stayed unmatched. CDR3 length: 14 amino acids. Germline lookup yields CDR1 LNHDA and CDR2 SQIVND (reference sequence). The sample taken for sequencing was blood. V and J are TRBV19 and TRBJ1-2, with 9 bases matching TRBD1. The receptor's source is a woman in her 50s in good health. The CDR3, as DNA: TGTGCCAGTAGTTTGGACAGGGGTACGGGTGGCTACACCTTC. Its protein is CASSLDRGTGGYTF.